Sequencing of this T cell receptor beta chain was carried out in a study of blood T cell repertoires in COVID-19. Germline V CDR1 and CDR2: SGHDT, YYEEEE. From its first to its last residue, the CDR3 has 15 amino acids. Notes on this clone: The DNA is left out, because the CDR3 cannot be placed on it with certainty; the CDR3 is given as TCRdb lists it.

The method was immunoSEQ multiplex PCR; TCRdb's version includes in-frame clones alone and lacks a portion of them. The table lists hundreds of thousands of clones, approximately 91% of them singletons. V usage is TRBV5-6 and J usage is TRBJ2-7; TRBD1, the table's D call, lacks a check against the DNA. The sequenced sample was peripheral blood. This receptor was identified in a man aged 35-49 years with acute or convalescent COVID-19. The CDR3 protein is CASSFWTRPTYEQYF.